This T cell receptor (beta chain) appears in the sequencing data of a study of shared clonotypes between healthy human individuals. Study-wide findings and caveats: Incomplete sequencing of sorted subsets was indicated by rarefaction despite large depth. Exclusively blood specimens were collected; tissue repertoires likely differ.

CD45RO negativity and positive selection for CCR7 defined naive CD8 cells, a population that excluded terminally differentiated effector memory CD45RA+ cells. Sorted-subset replicate PCRs used around 0.2 ug DNA, about 30,000 T cell genomes. Clones were sequenced by immunoSEQ multiplex PCR, and TCRdb holds only the in-frame ones, with some missing. This sample carries some 800,000 clones, nearly 95% of them seen once, and the ten largest clones take nearly 25%. About this clone itself: Its antigen is undetermined.

This CDR3 comprises 10 residues. Trimming cost V 7 bases and J 4 bases, with 5 bases left between them. Germline lookup yields CDR1 WNHNN and CDR2 SYGVQD (reference sequence). The genes are TRBV10-1 and TRBJ2-7; D not certain. The sequence came from a young man in good health. The sequenced sample was naive CD8+ T cells sorted from blood. For the CDR3, the DNA is TGCGCCAGCAAGTATTACGAGCAGTACTTC. Protein: CASKYYEQYF.